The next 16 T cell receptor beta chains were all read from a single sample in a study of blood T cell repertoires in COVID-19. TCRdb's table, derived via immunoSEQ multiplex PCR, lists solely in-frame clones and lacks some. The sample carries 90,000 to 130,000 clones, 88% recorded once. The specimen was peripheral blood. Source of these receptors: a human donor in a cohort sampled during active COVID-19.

CDR3 region: CASSSDRSNSPLHF. Here the CDR3 DNA reads TGTGCCAGCAGCTCGGACAGGAGTAATTCACCCCTCCACTTT. The gene calls are TRBV11-2 and TRBJ1-6; 7 nucleotides line up with TRBD1. Germline CDR1 and CDR2: SGHAT and FQNNGV. CDR3 length equals 14 residues. With 4 bases clipped from V and 6 bases from J, the junction kept 3 bases outside the gene matches.

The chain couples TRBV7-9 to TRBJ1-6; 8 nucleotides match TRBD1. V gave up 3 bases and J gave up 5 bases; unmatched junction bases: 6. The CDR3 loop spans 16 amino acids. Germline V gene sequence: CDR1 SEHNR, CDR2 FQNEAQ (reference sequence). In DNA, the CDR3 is TGTGCCAGCAGCTTTCGGGTGACAGGGGATAATTCACCCCTCCACTTT. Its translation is CASSFRVTGDNSPLHF.

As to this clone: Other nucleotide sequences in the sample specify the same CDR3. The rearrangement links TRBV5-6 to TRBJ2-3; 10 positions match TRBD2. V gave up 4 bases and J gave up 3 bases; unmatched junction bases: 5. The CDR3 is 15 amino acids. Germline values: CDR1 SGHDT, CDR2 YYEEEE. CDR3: CASSLRAGGTDTQYF. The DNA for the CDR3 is TGTGCCAGCAGCCTCCGAGCGGGGGGGACAGATACGCAGTATTTT.

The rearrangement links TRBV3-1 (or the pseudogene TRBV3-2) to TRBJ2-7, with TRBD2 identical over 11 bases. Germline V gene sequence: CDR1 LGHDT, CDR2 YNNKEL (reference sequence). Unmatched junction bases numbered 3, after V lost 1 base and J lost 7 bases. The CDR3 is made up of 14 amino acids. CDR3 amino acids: CASSQVASGGEQYF. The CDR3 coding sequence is TGTGCCAGCAGCCAAGTTGCTAGCGGGGGGGAGCAGTACTTC.

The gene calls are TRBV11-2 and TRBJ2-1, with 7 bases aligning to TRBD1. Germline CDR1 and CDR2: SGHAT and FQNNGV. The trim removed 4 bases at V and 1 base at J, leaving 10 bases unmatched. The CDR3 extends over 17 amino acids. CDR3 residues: CASSYRDSPISYNEQFF. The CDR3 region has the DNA TGTGCCAGCAGCTACCGGGACAGCCCCATTTCCTACAATGAGCAGTTCTTC.

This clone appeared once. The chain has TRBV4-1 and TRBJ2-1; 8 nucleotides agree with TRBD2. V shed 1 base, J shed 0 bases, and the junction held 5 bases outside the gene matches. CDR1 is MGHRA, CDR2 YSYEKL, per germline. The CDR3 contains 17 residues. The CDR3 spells CASSQGGGRFSYNEQFF. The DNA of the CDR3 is TGCGCCAGCAGCCAAGGGGGCGGGAGGTTCTCCTACAATGAGCAGTTCTTC.

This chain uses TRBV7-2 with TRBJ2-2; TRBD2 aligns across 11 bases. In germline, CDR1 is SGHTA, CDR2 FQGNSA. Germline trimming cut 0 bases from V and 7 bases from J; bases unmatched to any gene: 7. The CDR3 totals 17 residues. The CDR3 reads CASSLARSGRGGGELFF. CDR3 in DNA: TGTGCCAGCAGCTTAGCTCGTAGCGGGAGGGGAGGCGGGGAGCTGTTTTTT.

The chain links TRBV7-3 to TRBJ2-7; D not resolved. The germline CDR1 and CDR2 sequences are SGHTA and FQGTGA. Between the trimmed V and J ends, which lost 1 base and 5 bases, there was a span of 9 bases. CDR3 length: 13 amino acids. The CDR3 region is CASSLIPQDEQYF. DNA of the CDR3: TGTGCCAGCAGCTTAATTCCCCAGGACGAGCAGTACTTC.

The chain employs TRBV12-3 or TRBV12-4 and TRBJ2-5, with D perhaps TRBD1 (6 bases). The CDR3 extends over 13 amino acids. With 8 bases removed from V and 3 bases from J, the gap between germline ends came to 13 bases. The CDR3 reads CASGTGTKETQYF. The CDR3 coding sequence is TGTGCCAGCGGTACCGGGACAAAAGAGACCCAGTACTTC.

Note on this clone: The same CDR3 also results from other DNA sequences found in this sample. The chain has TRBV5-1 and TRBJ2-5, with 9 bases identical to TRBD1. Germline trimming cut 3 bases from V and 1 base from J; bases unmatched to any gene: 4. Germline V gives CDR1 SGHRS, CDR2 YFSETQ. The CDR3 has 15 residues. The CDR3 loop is CASSSTGGSQETQYF. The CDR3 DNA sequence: TGCGCCAGCAGCTCGACAGGGGGTAGCCAAGAGACCCAGTACTTC.

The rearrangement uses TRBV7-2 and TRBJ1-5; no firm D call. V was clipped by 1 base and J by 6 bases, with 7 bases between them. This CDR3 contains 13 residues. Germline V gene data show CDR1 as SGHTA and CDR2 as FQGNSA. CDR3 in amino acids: CASSLGFSQPQHF. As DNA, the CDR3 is TGTGCCAGCAGCTTAGGGTTTAGTCAGCCCCAGCATTTT.

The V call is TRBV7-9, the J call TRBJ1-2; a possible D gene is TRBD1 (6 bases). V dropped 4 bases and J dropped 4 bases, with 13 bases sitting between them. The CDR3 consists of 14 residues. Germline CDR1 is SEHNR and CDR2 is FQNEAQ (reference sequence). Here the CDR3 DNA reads TGTGCCAGCAGCTCCGAGGGGGTAGGCTATGGCTACACCTTC. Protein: CASSSEGVGYGYTF.

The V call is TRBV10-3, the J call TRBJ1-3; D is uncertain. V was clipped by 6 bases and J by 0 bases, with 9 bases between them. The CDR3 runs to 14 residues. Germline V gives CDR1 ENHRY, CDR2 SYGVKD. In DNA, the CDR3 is TGTGCCATCAGCATCGACAACTCTGGAAACACCATATATTTT. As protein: CAISIDNSGNTIYF.

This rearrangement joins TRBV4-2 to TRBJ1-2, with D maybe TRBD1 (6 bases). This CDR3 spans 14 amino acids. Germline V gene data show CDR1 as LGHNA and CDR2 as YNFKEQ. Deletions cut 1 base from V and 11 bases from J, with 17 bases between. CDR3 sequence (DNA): TGTGCCAGCAGCCAAGCGGACAGAAGCTCACTGTACACCTTC. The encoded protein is CASSQADRSSLYTF.

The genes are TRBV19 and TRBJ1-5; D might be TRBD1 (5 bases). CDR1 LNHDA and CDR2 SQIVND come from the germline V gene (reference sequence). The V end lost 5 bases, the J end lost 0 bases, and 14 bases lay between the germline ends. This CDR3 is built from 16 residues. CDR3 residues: CASSLGTFSSNQPQHF. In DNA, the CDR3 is TGTGCCAGTAGTCTCGGGACTTTTTCTAGCAATCAGCCCCAGCATTTT.

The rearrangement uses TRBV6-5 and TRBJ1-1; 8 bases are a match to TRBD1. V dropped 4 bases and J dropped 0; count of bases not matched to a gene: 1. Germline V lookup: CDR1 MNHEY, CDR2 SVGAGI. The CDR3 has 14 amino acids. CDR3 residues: CASSWTGLNTEAFF. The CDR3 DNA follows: TGTGCCAGCAGTTGGACAGGGCTGAACACTGAAGCTTTCTTT.